One TCR beta chain is described in this entry. The antigen is undetermined. This sample stems from a study of cytomegalovirus exposure and HLA in healthy donors. Whole-study context: Falling in the Caucasian-associated ancestry cluster were about four fifths of 398 genotyped donors.

Looked up from germline, CDR1 is SEHNR and CDR2 is FQNEAQ (reference sequence). Trimming shortened V by 5 bases and J by 2 bases, and 12 bases separated the two germline ends. The CDR3 length is 14 residues. General study points: According to an earlier analysis, most TCR beta V segments yielded productive rearrangements about 90% or about 30% of the time. Researchers counted around 150 TCR beta chains as cytomegalovirus-associated.

The study ran its PCR with 60 Vbeta and 13 Jbeta primers. Only in-frame clones appear in the TCRdb table, and some are missing; sequencing was by immunoSEQ multiplex PCR. The table records about 150,000 clones, roughly 70% of them present only once. This clonotype was obtained from a woman aged 18-35 years in good health and CMV-seropositive. The sample consisted of PBMCs. The chain recombines TRBV7-9 with TRBJ1-2; unclear D gene. The CDR3, as DNA: TGTGCCAGCAGCCGACCGACTCCCAACTATGGCTACACCTTC. As protein: CASSRPTPNYGYTF.